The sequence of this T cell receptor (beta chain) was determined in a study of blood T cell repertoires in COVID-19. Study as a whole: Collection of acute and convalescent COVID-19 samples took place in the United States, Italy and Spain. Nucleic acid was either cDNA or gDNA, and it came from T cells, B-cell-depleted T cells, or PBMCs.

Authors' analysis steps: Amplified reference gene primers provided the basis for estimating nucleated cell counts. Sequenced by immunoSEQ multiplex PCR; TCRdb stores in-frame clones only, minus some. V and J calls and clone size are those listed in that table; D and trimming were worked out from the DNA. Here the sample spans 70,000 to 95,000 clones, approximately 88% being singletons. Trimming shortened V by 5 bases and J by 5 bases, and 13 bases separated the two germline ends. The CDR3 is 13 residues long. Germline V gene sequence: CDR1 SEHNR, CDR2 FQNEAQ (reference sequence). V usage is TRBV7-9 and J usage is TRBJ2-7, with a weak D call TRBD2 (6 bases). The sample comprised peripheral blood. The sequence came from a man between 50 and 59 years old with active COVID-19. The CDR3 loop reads CASSTGGSNEQYF. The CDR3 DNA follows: TGTGCCAGCAGCACTGGGGGGAGCAACGAGCAGTACTTC.